A selection of T cell receptor beta chains follows, all from one sample in a study of T cell responses to AZD1222 COVID-19 vaccine. The data were produced by immunoSEQ multiplex PCR, yet TCRdb's version contains in-frame clones alone and is incomplete. The data hold 95,000 to 130,000 clones, with 80% to 90% observed a single time. This specimen was peripheral blood, taken on day 0 of MenACWY control vaccination. The source of these receptors is an adult in good health. The CDR3 runs from the conserved cysteine through the conserved F or W. The D gene is left open where the match is weak. Clone size, where shown, is once, few, many, or a class for clones that have expanded.

V: TRBV7-8; length: 16; D: NA; size: NA; J: TRBJ1-1; DNA: TGTGCCAGCAGCCCCTGGCAGCGGGCCATGAACACTGAAGCTTTCTTT; CDR3: CASSPWQRAMNTEAFF
V: TRBV28; length: 13; D: NA; size: NA; J: TRBJ1-2; DNA: TGTGCCAGCAGTCTTCGACAGGTTCTGGGCTACACCTTC; CDR3: CASSLRQVLGYTF
V: TRBV4-3; length: 15; D: NA; size: NA; J: TRBJ2-7; DNA: TGCGCCAGCAGCCAAGAAGAGGGGAAAGGCTACGAGCAGTACTTC; CDR3: CASSQEEGKGYEQYF
V: TRBV25-1; length: 13; D: NA; size: NA; J: TRBJ1-1; DNA: TGTGCCAGCAGTGAAGGGGAGAACACTGAAGCTTTCTTT; CDR3: CASSEGENTEAFF
V: TRBV19; length: 13; D: NA; size: NA; J: TRBJ2-7; DNA: TGTGCCAGTAGTACCGGGACACGCTACGAGCAGTACTTC; CDR3: CASSTGTRYEQYF
V: TRBV10-3; length: 19; D: NA; size: NA; J: TRBJ1-3; DNA: TGTGCCATCAGTGAGTTTTTTTTTAGCCACCAGAGCTCTGGAAACACCATATATTTT; CDR3: CAISEFFFSHQSSGNTIYF
V: TRBV18; length: 12; D: NA; size: NA; J: TRBJ1-6; DNA: TGTGCCAGTAAAAGGGGTGACTCACCCCTCCACTTT; CDR3: CASKRGDSPLHF
V: TRBV18; length: 15; D: NA; size: NA; J: TRBJ1-1; DNA: TGTGCCAGCTCACCACTAGGCGTACTGAACACTGAAGCTTTCTTT; CDR3: CASSPLGVLNTEAFF
V: TRBV18; length: 16; D: TRBD1; size: once; J: TRBJ2-2; DNA: TGTGCCAGCTCTTTGGGACAGGGATACAACACCGGGGAGCTGTTTTTT; CDR3: CASSLGQGYNTGELFF
V: TRBV14; length: 15; D: TRBD1; size: NA; J: TRBJ1-2; DNA: TGTGCCAGCAGTACACTCGGACAGGGGAGGTATGGCTACACCTTC; CDR3: CASSTLGQGRYGYTF
V: TRBV27; length: 15; D: NA; size: NA; J: TRBJ1-2; DNA: TGTGCCAGCAGTTTGCAAAACCCTGGGCCCGGGGGCTACACCTTC; CDR3: CASSLQNPGPGGYTF
V: TRBV5-1; length: 18; D: TRBD2; size: NA; J: TRBJ2-2; DNA: TGCGCCAGCAGCTTGCGATCCGGGACTAGCGGGGGGGCCCGGGAGCTGTTTTTT; CDR3: CASSLRSGTSGGARELFF
V: TRBV19; length: 17; D: TRBD1; size: once; J: TRBJ1-2; DNA: TGTGCCAGTAGTATTAAATATCCTCAGGGGGCTAGGAGTGGCTACACCTTC; CDR3: CASSIKYPQGARSGYTF
V: TRBV7-2; length: 17; D: NA; size: few; J: TRBJ2-5; DNA: TGTGCCAGCAGCACACGCGGAGCAGCTCTCAGCGAAGAGACCCAGTACTTC; CDR3: CASSTRGAALSEETQYF
V: TRBV24-1; length: 16; D: TRBD1; size: few; J: TRBJ2-3; DNA: TGTGCCACCAGTGACCCGGGACAGGTCCGCACAGATACGCAGTATTTT; CDR3: CATSDPGQVRTDTQYF
V: TRBV5-1; length: 11; D: NA; size: NA; J: TRBJ2-7; DNA: TGCGCCAGCAGCTTGGTAGGGGAACAGTACTTC; CDR3: CASSLVGEQYF
V: TRBV6-5; length: 15; D: TRBD1; size: NA; J: TRBJ2-3; DNA: TGTGCCAGCAGGAAGGACAGGGGTAACACAGATACGCAGTATTTT; CDR3: CASRKDRGNTDTQYF
V: TRBV29-1; length: 11; D: NA; size: NA; J: TRBJ1-2; DNA: TGCAGCGTTGAATCCGGGGGAGGGTACACCTTC; CDR3: CSVESGGGYTF
V: TRBV7-9; length: 16; D: NA; size: NA; J: TRBJ1-3; DNA: TGTGCCAGCAGCTTGTCCCTTAGTAACTCTGGAAACACCATATATTTT; CDR3: CASSLSLSNSGNTIYF
V: TRBV6-2/TRBV6-3; length: 14; D: NA; size: NA; J: TRBJ1-1; DNA: TGTGCCAGCAGCCGGAGGGCCATGAACACTGAAGCTTTCTTT; CDR3: CASSRRAMNTEAFF
V: TRBV28; length: 12; D: NA; size: NA; J: TRBJ1-2; DNA: TGTGCCAGCAGTTTGTGGGGGTATGGCTACACCTTC; CDR3: CASSLWGYGYTF
V: TRBV18; length: 16; D: TRBD1; size: NA; J: TRBJ1-2; DNA: TGTGCCAGCTCACCCCCCCGGGGACAGGGAGGCTATGGCTACACCTTC; CDR3: CASSPPRGQGGYGYTF
V: TRBV24-1; length: 16; D: TRBD1; size: NA; J: TRBJ1-4; DNA: TGTGCCACCAGTGATGGGACAGGGGGTCTTAATGAAAAACTGTTTTTT; CDR3: CATSDGTGGLNEKLFF
V: TRBV5-6; length: 15; D: TRBD1; size: NA; J: TRBJ1-4; DNA: TGTGCCAGCAGCTTGTCCGGGACAGGGAATGAAAAACTGTTTTTT; CDR3: CASSLSGTGNEKLFF
V: TRBV2; length: 15; D: NA; size: NA; J: TRBJ1-1; DNA: TGTGCCAGCAGTGAAAGGCCTCGGCAGGGAGAGGCAGCTTTCTTT; CDR3: CASSERPRQGEAAFF
V: TRBV3-1/TRBV3-2; length: 15; D: TRBD2; size: NA; J: TRBJ2-3; DNA: TGTGCCAGCAGCCTAGCGGGGGATGTCACAGATACGCAGTATTTT; CDR3: CASSLAGDVTDTQYF
V: TRBV5-4; length: 14; D: NA; size: NA; J: TRBJ1-1; DNA: TGTGCCAGCAGCTTGGAAATGCTGAACACTGAAGCTTTCTTT; CDR3: CASSLEMLNTEAFF